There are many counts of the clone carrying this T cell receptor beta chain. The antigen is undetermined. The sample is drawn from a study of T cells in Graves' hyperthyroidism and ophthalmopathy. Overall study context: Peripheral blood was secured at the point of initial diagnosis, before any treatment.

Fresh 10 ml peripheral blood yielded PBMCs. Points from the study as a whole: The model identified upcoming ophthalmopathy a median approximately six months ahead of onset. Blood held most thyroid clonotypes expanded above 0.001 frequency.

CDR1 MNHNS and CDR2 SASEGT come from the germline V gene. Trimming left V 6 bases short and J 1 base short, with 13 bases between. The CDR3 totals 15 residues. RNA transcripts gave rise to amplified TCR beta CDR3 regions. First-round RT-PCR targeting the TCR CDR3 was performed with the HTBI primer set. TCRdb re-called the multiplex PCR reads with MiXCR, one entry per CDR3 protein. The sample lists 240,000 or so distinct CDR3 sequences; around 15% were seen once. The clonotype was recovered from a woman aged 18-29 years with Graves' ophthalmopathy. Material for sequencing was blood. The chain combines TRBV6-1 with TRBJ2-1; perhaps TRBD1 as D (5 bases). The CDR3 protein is CASRKGDNSYNEQFF. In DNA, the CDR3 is TGTGCCAGCAGAAAAGGGGATAATTCCTACAATGAGCAGTTCTTC.